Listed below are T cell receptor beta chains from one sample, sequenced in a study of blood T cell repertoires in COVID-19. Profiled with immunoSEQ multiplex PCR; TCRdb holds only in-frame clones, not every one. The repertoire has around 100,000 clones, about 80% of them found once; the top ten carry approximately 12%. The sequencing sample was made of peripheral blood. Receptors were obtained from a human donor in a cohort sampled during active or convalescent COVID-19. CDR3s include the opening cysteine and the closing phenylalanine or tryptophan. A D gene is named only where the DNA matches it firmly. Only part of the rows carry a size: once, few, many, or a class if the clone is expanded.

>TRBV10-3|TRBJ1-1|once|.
TGTGCCTGCCGAGTCGCGGGGGCTGATGAAGCTTTCTTT
CACRVAGADEAFF
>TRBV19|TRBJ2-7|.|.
TGTGCCAGTAGATCCCGGGACAAGAAAGTTCAGTACTTC
CASRSRDKKVQYF
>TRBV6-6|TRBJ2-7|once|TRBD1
TGTGCCAGCAGTTACGACAGGGTCTACGAGCAGTACTTC
CASSYDRVYEQYF
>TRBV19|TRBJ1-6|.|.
TGTGCCAGTAGTATTATCCAGGGAGGGAATTCACCCCTCCACTTT
CASSIIQGGNSPLHF
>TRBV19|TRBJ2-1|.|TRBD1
TGTGCCAGTAGTATATGGCAGGGGGCGAGGAATGAGCAGTTCTTC
CASSIWQGARNEQFF
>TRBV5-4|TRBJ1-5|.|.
TGTGCCAGCAGCTTCGGGGGGAGCAATCAGCCCCAGCATTTT
CASSFGGSNQPQHF
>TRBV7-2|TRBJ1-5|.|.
TGTGCCAGCAGCTTGGCTGGTCCGAATCAGCCCCAGCATTTT
CASSLAGPNQPQHF
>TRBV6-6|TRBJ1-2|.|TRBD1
TGTGCCAGCAGTGCCGGGACAGAGTATGGCTACACCTTC
CASSAGTEYGYTF
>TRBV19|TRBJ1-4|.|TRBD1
TGTGCCAGTAGGACAGGGGGCGCAAGCAATGAAAAACTGTTTTTT
CASRTGGASNEKLFF
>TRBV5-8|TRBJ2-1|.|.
TGTGCCAGCAGCGCGAGGGCCAGCTCCTACAATGAGCAGTTCTTC
CASSARASSYNEQFF
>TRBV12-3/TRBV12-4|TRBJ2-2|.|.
TGTGCCAGCAGTCAGACCGGGGAGCTGTTTTTT
CASSQTGELFF
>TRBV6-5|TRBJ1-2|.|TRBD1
TGTGCCAGCAGTTCCGGGACAGCGAATACCTATGGCTACACCTTC
CASSSGTANTYGYTF
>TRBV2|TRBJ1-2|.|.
TGTGCCAGCGCTAAGGAGGTAAACTATGGCTACACCTTC
CASAKEVNYGYTF
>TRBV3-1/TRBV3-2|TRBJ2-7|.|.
TGTGCCAGCAGCCACCTCTCTCAGGCCACGCTCCGCCACGAGCAGTACTTC
CASSHLSQATLRHEQYF
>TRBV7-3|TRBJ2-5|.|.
TGTGCCAGTAGAGCACAGGGCCAAGAGACCCAGTACTTC
CASRAQGQETQYF
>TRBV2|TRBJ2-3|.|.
TGTGCCGGGCGACAGTTAGGCACAGATACGCAGTATTTT
CAGRQLGTDTQYF
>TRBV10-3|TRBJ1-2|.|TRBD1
TGTGCCTTGCAACCCGGGACAGGGAATAGTGGCTACACCTTC
CALQPGTGNSGYTF
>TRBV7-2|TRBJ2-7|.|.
TGTGCCAGCAGCTTTTTAGCCCCCATGCCGGGGTGGCTTAGGAACGAGCAGTACTTC
CASSFLAPMPGWLRNEQYF
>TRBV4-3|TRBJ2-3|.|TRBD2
TGCGCCAGCAGCCAAGAGTTTTCTAGCGGGGGGGTATCTGATACGCAGTATTTT
CASSQEFSSGGVSDTQYF
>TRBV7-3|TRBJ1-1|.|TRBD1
TGTGCCAGCAGCCCGATCCCCGGGACAGTAGCTTTCTTT
CASSPIPGTVAFF
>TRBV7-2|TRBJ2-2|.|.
TGTGCCAGCAGCATACAGAGGAACACCGGGGAGCTGTTTTTT
CASSIQRNTGELFF
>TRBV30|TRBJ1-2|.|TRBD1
TGTGCCTGGAACCGGGGACAGGGGCTAAGTGGCTACACCTTC
CAWNRGQGLSGYTF
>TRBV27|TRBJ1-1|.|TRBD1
TGTGCCAGCAGTCCCCTCAGGGGGATACCCCTCGTGAACACTGAAGCTTTCTTT
CASSPLRGIPLVNTEAFF
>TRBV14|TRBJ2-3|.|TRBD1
TGTGCCAGCAGCCAAGACCCCACCGGGACAGGGGTCCCCACAGATACGCAGTATTTT
CASSQDPTGTGVPTDTQYF
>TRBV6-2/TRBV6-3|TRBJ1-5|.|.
TGTGCCAGCAGTTGGGGCATCAATCAGCCCCAGCATTTT
CASSWGINQPQHF
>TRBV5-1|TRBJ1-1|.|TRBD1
TGCGCCAGCAGCTTGGGAGGACAGGGGAGGTTGGCTGAAGCTTTCTTT
CASSLGGQGRLAEAFF
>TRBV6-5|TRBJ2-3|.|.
TGTGCCAGCCGCCTAGATCGCCACGGAGATACGCAGTATTTT
CASRLDRHGDTQYF
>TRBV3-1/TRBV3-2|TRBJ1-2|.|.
TGTGCCAGCAGCCGGACAAACCCGAGCTATGGCTACACCTTC
CASSRTNPSYGYTF
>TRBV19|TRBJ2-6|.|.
TGTGCCAGTGGCATTCGAGGGAACGTCCTGACTTTC
CASGIRGNVLTF
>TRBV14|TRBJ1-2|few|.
TGTGCCAGCAGCCAAGATCGACATTTCTATGGCTACACCTTC
CASSQDRHFYGYTF
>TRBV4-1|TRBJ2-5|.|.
TGCGCCAGCAGCCAAGGAACAGGGTACGAGACCCAGTACTTC
CASSQGTGYETQYF
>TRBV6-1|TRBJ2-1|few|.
TGTGCCAGCAGTGAATTCGTCCTAGCGAACAATGAGCAGTTCTTC
CASSEFVLANNEQFF
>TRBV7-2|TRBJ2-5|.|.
TGTGCCAGCAGCTTGGGCTTGCAGGGCTTAAGGGAGACCCAGTACTTC
CASSLGLQGLRETQYF
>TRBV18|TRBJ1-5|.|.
TGTGCCAGCTCACCTTCGACAGAAAGCAATCAGCCCCAGCATTTT
CASSPSTESNQPQHF
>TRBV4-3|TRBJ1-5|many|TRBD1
TGCGCCAGCAGCCCTTACAGGGGCGGTCAGCCCCAGCATTTT
CASSPYRGGQPQHF
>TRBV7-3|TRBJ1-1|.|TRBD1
TGTGCCAGCAGCAAAGACACAGGGGGTCTGGGACCCGGCGCTGAAGCTTTCTTT
CASSKDTGGLGPGAEAFF
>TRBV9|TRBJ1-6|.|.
TGTGCCAGCAGCGGGGCCGGGAACTATAATTCACCCCTCCACTTT
CASSGAGNYNSPLHF
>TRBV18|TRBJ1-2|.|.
TGTGCCAGCTCACCAAAAACGGGGGTTGACTATGGCTACACCTTC
CASSPKTGVDYGYTF
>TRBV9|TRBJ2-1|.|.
TGTGCCAGCAGCGTATACTCGGTTAACAATGAGCAGTTCTTC
CASSVYSVNNEQFF
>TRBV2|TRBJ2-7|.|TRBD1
TGTGCCAGCAGTGACGGCAGGGGGCGATTCTACGAGCAGTACTTC
CASSDGRGRFYEQYF
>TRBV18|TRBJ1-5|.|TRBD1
TGTGCCAGCTCACCTACGGGGACAGGAGTACAGCCCCAGCATTTT
CASSPTGTGVQPQHF
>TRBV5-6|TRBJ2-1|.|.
TGTGCCAGCAGCTTGGTGATAGGGAGGAATGAGCAGTTCTTC
CASSLVIGRNEQFF
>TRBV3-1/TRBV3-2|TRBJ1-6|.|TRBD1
TGTGCCAGCAGCCAACATCAGGGGGCTGATAATTCACCCCTCCACTTT
CASSQHQGADNSPLHF
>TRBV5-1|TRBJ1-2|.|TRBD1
TGCGCCAGCAGCTTGGAGGGACAGGGGGCTGGTGGCTACACCTTC
CASSLEGQGAGGYTF
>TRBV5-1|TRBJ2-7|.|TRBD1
TGCGCCAGCAGCTCATGGACAGGGGGCGGTGAGCAGTACTTC
CASSSWTGGGEQYF
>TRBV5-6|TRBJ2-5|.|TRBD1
TGTGCCAGCAGCTGGGACAGCCAAGAGACCCAGTACTTC
CASSWDSQETQYF
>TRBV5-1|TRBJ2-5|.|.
TGCGCCAGCAGGGACTCCGGGGGGCCGTACCAAGAGACCCAGTACTTC
CASRDSGGPYQETQYF
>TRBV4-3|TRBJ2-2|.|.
TGCGCCAGCAGCCTAACTGACACCGGGGAGCTGTTTTTT
CASSLTDTGELFF
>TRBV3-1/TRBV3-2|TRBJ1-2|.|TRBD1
TGTGCCAGCAGCCAAACCCGGACAGGGGATGGCTACACCTTC
CASSQTRTGDGYTF
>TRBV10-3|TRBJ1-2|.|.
TGTGCCATCAGTGAGTCGGGCAGGGGCAGCTATGGCTACACCTTC
CAISESGRGSYGYTF
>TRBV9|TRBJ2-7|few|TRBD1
TGTGCCAGCAGCGTAGGTTATGGGACAGGGACCTACGAGCAGTACTTC
CASSVGYGTGTYEQYF
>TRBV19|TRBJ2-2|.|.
TGTGCCAGTAGTCTCAGTAACACCGGGGAGCTGTTTTTT
CASSLSNTGELFF
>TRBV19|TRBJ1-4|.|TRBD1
TGTGCCAGTAGTATAGGACAGGGGGCGGCTAATGAAAAACTGTTTTTT
CASSIGQGAANEKLFF
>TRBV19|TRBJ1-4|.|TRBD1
TGTGCCAGTAGTAGTGACAGGGATGAAAAACTGTTTTTT
CASSSDRDEKLFF
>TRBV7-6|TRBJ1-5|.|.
TGTGCCAGCAGCTTAAGGTCGGGAAGGGGCAATCAGCCCCAGCATTTT
CASSLRSGRGNQPQHF
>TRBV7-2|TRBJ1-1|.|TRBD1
TGTGCCAGCAGCTTGGGACAGAATCAAGCTGAAGCTTTCTTT
CASSLGQNQAEAFF
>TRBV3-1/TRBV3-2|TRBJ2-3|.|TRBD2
TGTGCCAGCAGCCAGACTAGCGGTTCGACAGATACGCAGTATTTT
CASSQTSGSTDTQYF
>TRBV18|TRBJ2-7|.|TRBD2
TGTGCCAGCTCACCATCCAGCGGGATCGGTGAGCAGTACTTC
CASSPSSGIGEQYF
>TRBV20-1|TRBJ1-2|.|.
TGCAGTGCTAGTCCAGGCCGCTATGGCTACACCTTC
CSASPGRYGYTF